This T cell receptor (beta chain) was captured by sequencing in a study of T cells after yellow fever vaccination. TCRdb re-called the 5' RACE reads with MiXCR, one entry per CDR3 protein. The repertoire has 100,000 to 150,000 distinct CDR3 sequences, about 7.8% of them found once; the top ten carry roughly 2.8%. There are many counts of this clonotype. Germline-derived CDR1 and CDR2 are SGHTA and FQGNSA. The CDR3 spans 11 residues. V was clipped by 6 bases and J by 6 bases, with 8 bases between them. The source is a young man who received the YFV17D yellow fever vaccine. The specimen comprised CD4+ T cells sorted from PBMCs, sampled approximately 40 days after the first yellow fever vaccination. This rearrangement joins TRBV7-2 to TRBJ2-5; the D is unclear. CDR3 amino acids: CASRLSKTQYF. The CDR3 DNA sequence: TGTGCCAGCAGGCTTAGTAAGACCCAGTACTTC.